A single sample gave rise to the 9 T cell receptor beta chains below, sequenced in a study of glioma-infiltrating T cells after dendritic cell vaccination. The data were produced by immunoSEQ multiplex PCR, yet TCRdb's version contains in-frame clones alone and is incomplete. Among 55,000 to 75,000 clones listed, about four fifths were seen once. The source material was blood, sampled before dendritic cell vaccination. Receptors originate from a human donor with glioblastoma.

V gene TRBV5-5 combines with J gene TRBJ1-2, with D unclear. This CDR3 region has 17 residues. CDR1 and CDR2 from the germline V gene are SGHKS and YYEKEE (reference sequence). V lost 0 bases, J lost 4 bases, and 19 bases lay in between. CDR3 region: CASSLGLHSPISYGYTF. In DNA, the CDR3 is TGTGCCAGCAGCTTGGGGCTTCACAGCCCTATCAGCTATGGCTACACCTTC.

The count of this clone is one. The V gene is TRBV6-1, the J gene TRBJ2-7, with D perhaps TRBD2 (6 bases). Germline V CDR1 and CDR2: MNHNS, SASEGT. This CDR3 contains 15 residues. The ends were cut back, 7 bases at V and 1 base at J, with 17 bases in the middle. CDR3 protein: CASTTGDTSSYEQYF. The CDR3 region has the DNA TGTGCCAGCACGACGGGGGATACTAGTTCCTACGAGCAGTACTTC.

The V call is TRBV6-1, the J call TRBJ1-2; TRBD1 might be the D (5 bases). The CDR3 totals 12 residues. The V end was cut by 1 base, the J end by 5 bases, with 5 bases between. Germline CDR1 MNHNS, CDR2 SASEGT. CDR3 amino acids: CASSEGQYGYTF. The CDR3 region has the DNA TGTGCCAGCAGTGAAGGACAGTATGGCTACACCTTC.

The chain is built from TRBV7-2 and TRBJ2-5, with 13 bases identical to TRBD2. CDR3 length equals 14 residues. V shed 5 bases, J shed 3 bases, and the junction held 0 bases outside the gene matches. CDR1 is SGHTA, CDR2 FQGNSA, per germline. CDR3 in amino acids: CASSGTSGEETQYF. Here the CDR3 DNA reads TGTGCCAGCAGCGGGACTAGCGGGGAAGAGACCCAGTACTTC.

The chain is built from TRBV11-1 and TRBJ2-1; D perhaps matches TRBD1 (6 bases). Deletions cut 5 bases from V and 4 bases from J, with 9 bases between. This CDR3 contains 13 residues. The V gene's germline CDR1 is SGHAT and CDR2 FQDESV (reference sequence). The CDR3 DNA is TGTGCCAGCAGCGGGGACAATTACAATGAGCAGTTCTTC. Protein product: CASSGDNYNEQFF.

The chain carries TRBV28 and TRBJ1-1; D not certain. This CDR3 contains 15 residues. Germline CDR1 is MDHEN and CDR2 is SYDVKM. Trimming stripped 8 bases from V and 1 base from J, with 17 bases between. CDR3 loop: CASVITKTGNTEAFF. The CDR3 DNA reads TGTGCCAGCGTAATAACGAAGACGGGGAACACTGAAGCTTTCTTT.

This chain joins TRBV5-6 and TRBJ1-1, with 7 bases aligning to TRBD1. Germline-derived CDR1 and CDR2 are SGHDT and YYEEEE. V gave up 4 bases and J gave up 0 bases; unmatched junction bases: 3. This CDR3 contains 14 residues. The CDR3 here is CASSEDRVNTEAFF. CDR3 bases: TGTGCCAGCAGCGAAGACAGGGTGAACACTGAAGCTTTCTTT.

The CDR3 is CSVVTTGAETQYF. In DNA form, the CDR3 reads TGCAGCGTTGTCACGACTGGGGCGGAGACCCAGTACTTC. V gene TRBV29-1 combines with J gene TRBJ2-5; weak D call: TRBD1 (5 bases). This CDR3 has 13 amino acids. From germline, CDR1 is SQVTM and CDR2 ANQGSEA. Trimming cost V 4 bases and J 5 bases, with 14 bases left between them.

This chain uses TRBV10-3 with TRBJ1-1; 7 positions agree with TRBD1. Germline V lookup: CDR1 ENHRY, CDR2 SYGVKD. Trimming at V came to 6 bases and at J to 5 bases, leaving 0 bases not matched to a gene. This CDR3 is 11 amino acids long. The CDR3 sequence: CAIRGQTEAFF. The DNA of the CDR3 is TGTGCCATCAGGGGACAGACTGAAGCTTTCTTT.